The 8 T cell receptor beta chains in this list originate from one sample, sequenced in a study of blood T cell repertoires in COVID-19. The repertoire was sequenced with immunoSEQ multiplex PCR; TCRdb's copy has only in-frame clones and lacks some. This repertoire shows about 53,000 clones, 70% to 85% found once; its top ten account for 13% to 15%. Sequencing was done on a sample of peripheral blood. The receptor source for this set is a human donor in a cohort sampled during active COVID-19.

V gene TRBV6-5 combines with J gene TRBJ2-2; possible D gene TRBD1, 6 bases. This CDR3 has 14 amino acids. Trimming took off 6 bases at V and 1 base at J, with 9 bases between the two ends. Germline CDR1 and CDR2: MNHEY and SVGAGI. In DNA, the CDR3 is TGTGCCAGCAGGCCGGGACAGAACACCGGGGAGCTGTTTTTT. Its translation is CASRPGQNTGELFF.

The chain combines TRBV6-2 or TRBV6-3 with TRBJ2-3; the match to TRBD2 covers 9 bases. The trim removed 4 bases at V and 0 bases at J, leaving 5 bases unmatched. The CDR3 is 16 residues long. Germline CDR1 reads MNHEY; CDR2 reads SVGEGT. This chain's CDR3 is CASSFTSGGSTDTQYF. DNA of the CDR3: TGTGCCAGCAGTTTTACCAGCGGGGGGAGCACAGATACGCAGTATTTT.

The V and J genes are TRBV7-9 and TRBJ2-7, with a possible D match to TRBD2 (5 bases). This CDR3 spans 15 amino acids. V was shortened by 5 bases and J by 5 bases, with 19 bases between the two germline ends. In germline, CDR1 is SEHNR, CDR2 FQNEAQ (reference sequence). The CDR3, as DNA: TGTGCCAGCAGCGGCCATCCGGGGTACAAGGACGAGCAGTACTTC. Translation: CASSGHPGYKDEQYF.

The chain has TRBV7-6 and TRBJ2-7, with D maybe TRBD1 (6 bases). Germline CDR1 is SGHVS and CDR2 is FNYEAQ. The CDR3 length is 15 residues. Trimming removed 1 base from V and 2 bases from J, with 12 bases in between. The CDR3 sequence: CASSLGPDSAYEQYF. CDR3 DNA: TGTGCCAGCAGCTTAGGTCCGGACAGCGCCTACGAGCAGTACTTC.

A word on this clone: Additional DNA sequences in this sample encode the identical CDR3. As DNA, the CDR3 is TGTGCCAGTTCCCAGGGCGGAGCCAAAAACATTCAGTACTTC. Its protein product is CASSQGGAKNIQYF. The chain recombines TRBV27 with TRBJ2-4; possible D gene TRBD1, 5 bases. The germline V and J ends were trimmed by 9 bases and 0 bases, with 12 bases remaining between them. The CDR3 is 14 residues long. CDR1 is MNHEY, CDR2 SMNVEV, per germline (reference sequence).

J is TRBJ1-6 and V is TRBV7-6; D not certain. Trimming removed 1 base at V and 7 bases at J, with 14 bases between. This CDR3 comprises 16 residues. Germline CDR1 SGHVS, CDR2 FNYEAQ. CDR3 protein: CASSLGPGVGNSPLHF. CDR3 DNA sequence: TGTGCCAGCAGCTTAGGGCCGGGAGTGGGGAATTCACCCCTCCACTTT.

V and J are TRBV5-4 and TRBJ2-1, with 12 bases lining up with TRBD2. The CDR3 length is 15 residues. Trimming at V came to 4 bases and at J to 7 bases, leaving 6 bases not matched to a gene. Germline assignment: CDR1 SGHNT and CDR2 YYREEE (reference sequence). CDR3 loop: CASSLWTSGENEQFF. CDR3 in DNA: TGTGCCAGCAGCCTATGGACTAGCGGGGAAAATGAGCAGTTCTTC.

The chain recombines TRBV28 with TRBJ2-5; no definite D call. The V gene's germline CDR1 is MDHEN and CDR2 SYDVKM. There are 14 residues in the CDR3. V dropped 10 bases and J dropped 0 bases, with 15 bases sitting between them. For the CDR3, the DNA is TGTGCCACCGCTGAGACAACGTACCAAGAGACCCAGTACTTC. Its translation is CATAETTYQETQYF. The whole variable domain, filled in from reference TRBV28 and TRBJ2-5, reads DVKVTQSSRYLVKRTGEKVFLECVQDMDHENMFWYRQDPGLGLRLIYFSYDVKMKEKGDIPEGYSVSREKKERFSLILESASTNQTSMYLCATAETTYQETQYFGPGTRLLVL.